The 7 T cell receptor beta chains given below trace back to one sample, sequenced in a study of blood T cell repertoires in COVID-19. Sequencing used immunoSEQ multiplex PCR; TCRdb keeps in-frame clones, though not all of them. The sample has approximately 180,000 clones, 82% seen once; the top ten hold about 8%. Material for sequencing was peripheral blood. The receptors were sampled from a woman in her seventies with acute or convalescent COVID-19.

CDR3 residues: CASSLEAGSSGNTIYF. CDR3 in DNA: TGTGCCAGCAGCTTGGAGGCAGGCTCATCTGGAAACACCATATATTTT. The chain carries TRBV5-5 and TRBJ1-3; D unresolved. Germline V lookup: CDR1 SGHKS, CDR2 YYEKEE (reference sequence). The CDR3 sequence is 16 residues long. V was trimmed by 0 bases and J by 1 base, leaving 11 bases between them.

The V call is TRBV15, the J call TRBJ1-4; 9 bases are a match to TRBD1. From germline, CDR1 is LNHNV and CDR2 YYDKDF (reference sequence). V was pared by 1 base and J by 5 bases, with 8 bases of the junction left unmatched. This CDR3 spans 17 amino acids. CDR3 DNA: TGTGCCACCAGCAGAGGACCCACCGGGACAGGGAATGAAAAACTGTTTTTT. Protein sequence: CATSRGPTGTGNEKLFF.

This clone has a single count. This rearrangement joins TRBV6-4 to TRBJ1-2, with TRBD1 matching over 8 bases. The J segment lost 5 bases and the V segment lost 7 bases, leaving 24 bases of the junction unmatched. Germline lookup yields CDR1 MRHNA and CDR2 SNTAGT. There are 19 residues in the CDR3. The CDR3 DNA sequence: TGTGCCAGCAACGGCCCTACCGGGACAGGTTACCCGCGTGCGTATGGCTACACCTTC. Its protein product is CASNGPTGTGYPRAYGYTF.

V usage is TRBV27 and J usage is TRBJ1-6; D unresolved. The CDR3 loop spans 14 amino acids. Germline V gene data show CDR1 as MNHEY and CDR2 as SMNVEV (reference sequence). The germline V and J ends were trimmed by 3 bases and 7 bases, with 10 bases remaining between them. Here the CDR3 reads CASSLERRNSPLHF. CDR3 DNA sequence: TGTGCCAGCAGTTTGGAGAGGAGAAATTCACCCCTCCACTTT.

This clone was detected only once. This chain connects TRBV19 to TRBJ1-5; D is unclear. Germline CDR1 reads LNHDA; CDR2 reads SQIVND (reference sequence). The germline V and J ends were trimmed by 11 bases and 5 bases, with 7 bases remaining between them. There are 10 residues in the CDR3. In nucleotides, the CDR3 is TGTGCCGGAGGGCATCAGCCCCAGCATTTT. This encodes CAGGHQPQHF.

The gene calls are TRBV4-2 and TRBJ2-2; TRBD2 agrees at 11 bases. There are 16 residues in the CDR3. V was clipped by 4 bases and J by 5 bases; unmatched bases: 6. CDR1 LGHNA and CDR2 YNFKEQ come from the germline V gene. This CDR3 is CASSLGLAGYTGELFF. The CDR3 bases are TGTGCCAGCAGCCTTGGACTAGCGGGTTATACCGGGGAGCTGTTTTTT.

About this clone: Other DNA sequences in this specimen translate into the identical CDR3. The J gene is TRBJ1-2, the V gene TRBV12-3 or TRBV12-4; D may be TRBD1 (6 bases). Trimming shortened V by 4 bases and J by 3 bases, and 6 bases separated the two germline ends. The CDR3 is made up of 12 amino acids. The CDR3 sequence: CASSYRDYGYTF. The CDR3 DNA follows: TGTGCCAGCAGTTACAGGGACTATGGCTACACCTTC.